This passage covers 19 T cell receptor beta chains from one sample sequenced in a study of spatial heterogeneity in lung cancer. TCRdb reprocessed the 5' RACE reads with MiXCR, giving one entry per CDR3 protein. The profile shows 65,000 to 85,000 distinct CDR3 sequences, about a fifth of them singletons. Time point described: sample taken at primary tumor resection. Tumor, nontumor lung or frozen PBMC supplied whole RNA that was sequenced unsorted. The specimen comprised PBMCs, sampled at surgery. These receptors were obtained from a male donor with early-stage non-small cell lung cancer.

This clonotype was counted at least ten times. The chain links TRBV5-1 to TRBJ2-5, with TRBD1 matching over 7 bases. Germline values: CDR1 SGHRS, CDR2 YFSETQ. The CDR3 runs to 17 residues. The V gene end was trimmed by 2 bases and the J gene end by 7 bases; junction bases not matched to a gene: 17. Here the CDR3 reads CASSLGWDRRLPGTQYF. CDR3 bases: TGCGCCAGCAGCTTAGGTTGGGACAGACGCCTCCCGGGGACCCAGTACTTC.

The V and J genes are TRBV3-1 and TRBJ1-1, with D maybe TRBD1 (5 bases). Germline V CDR1 and CDR2: LGHDT, YNNKEL (reference sequence). CDR3 length: 13 amino acids. V was pared by 3 bases and J by 3 bases, with 8 bases between. CDR3 amino acids: CASSQQGDTEAFF. The CDR3 DNA reads as TGTGCCAGCAGCCAGCAGGGCGACACTGAAGCTTTCTTT. The full variable domain, in which reference TRBV3-1 and TRBJ1-1 provide the parts outside the CDR3, is DTAVSQTPKYLVTQMGNDKSIKCEQNLGHDTMYWYKQDSKKFLKIMFSYNNKELIINETVPNRFSPKSPDKAHLNLHINSLELGDSAVYFCASSQQGDTEAFFGQGTRLTVV.

In this sample, this clonotype turned up many times. The rearrangement joins TRBV5-1 to TRBJ2-7; D may be TRBD2 (5 bases). V was shortened by 3 bases and J by 0 bases, with 7 bases between the two germline ends. CDR3 size: 13 residues. Germline lookup yields CDR1 SGHRS and CDR2 YFSETQ. CDR3 sequence: CASSSGSSYEQYF. The CDR3 DNA sequence: TGCGCCAGCAGCTCGGGGAGCTCCTACGAGCAGTACTTC.

This clonotype has at least ten counts. This chain uses TRBV15 with TRBJ2-1; 10 positions match TRBD1. The CDR3 runs 14 residues. V was clipped by 1 base and J by 14 bases; unmatched bases: 8. Germline V gives CDR1 LNHNV, CDR2 YYDKDF (reference sequence). The CDR3 loop reads CATSRGGQGIKKFF. CDR3 DNA sequence: TGTGCCACCAGCAGAGGGGGACAGGGGATCAAAAAGTTCTTC.

This clonotype was observed a handful of times. The rearrangement uses TRBV3-1 and TRBJ2-3; tentatively, D is TRBD2 (5 bases). Germline lookup yields CDR1 LGHDT and CDR2 YNNKEL (reference sequence). V lost 3 bases to trimming and J lost 4 bases, with 14 bases between them. The length of the CDR3 is 15 residues. DNA of the CDR3: TGTGCCAGCAGCCAGAAGCCAGCGAGGGCAGATACGCAGTATTTT. It encodes CASSQKPARADTQYF.

This clonotype was seen a handful of times. The chain recombines TRBV5-5 with TRBJ2-3; D remains ambiguous. The CDR3 extends over 16 amino acids. V lost 4 bases, J lost 1 base, and 16 bases lay in between. The germline V gene encodes CDR1 SGHKS and CDR2 YYEKEE (reference sequence). The CDR3 reads CASSPPVEPGTDTQYF. CDR3 coding DNA: TGTGCCAGCAGCCCCCCCGTCGAGCCTGGCACAGATACGCAGTATTTT.

This chain connects TRBV29-1 to TRBJ2-7, with 8 bases that match TRBD2. Germline-derived CDR1 and CDR2 are SQVTM and ANQGSEA. V trimming: 6 bases; J trimming: 3 bases; junction bases outside the gene matches: 7. This CDR3 has 13 residues. This CDR3 reads CSVLLAGIYEQYF. In nucleotides, the CDR3 is TGCAGCGTCCTTTTAGCGGGAATCTACGAGCAGTACTTC.

The chain has TRBV9 and TRBJ2-1; D remains unclear. The CDR3 has 12 amino acids. Germline V gives CDR1 SGDLS, CDR2 YYNGEE. The ends were cut back, 3 bases at V and 2 bases at J, with 3 bases in the middle. DNA of the CDR3: TGTGCCAGCAGCGGAACCTACAATGAGCAGTTCTTC. It yields the protein CASSGTYNEQFF.

Here the CDR3 reads CAISEGLGVDGYTF. CDR3 DNA: TGTGCCATCAGTGAAGGCCTCGGGGTGGATGGCTACACCTTC. The chain combines TRBV10-3 with TRBJ1-2, with unresolved D. This CDR3 has 14 residues. V was clipped by 3 bases and J by 6 bases, with 14 bases between them. Germline-derived CDR1 and CDR2 are ENHRY and SYGVKD.

This clonotype has more than one count but fewer than ten. V usage is TRBV6-2 or TRBV6-3 and J usage is TRBJ1-3; D is uncertain. Germline V CDR1 and CDR2: MNHEY, SVGEGT. V dropped 8 bases and J dropped 0 bases, with 14 bases sitting between them. This CDR3 is built from 15 residues. CDR3 nucleotide sequence: TGTGCCAGCCGACCGGACGGAACCTCTGGAAACACCATATATTTT. As protein: CASRPDGTSGNTIYF.

V and J are TRBV20-1 and TRBJ1-4; a weak D match, TRBD1 (5 bases). CDR3 length equals 13 residues. V was shortened by 3 bases and J by 6 bases, with 11 bases between the two germline ends. Germline V lookup: CDR1 DFQATT, CDR2 SNEGSKA (reference sequence). The CDR3 here is CSARGGPHEKLFF. The CDR3 coding sequence is TGCAGTGCTAGGGGGGGACCCCATGAAAAACTGTTTTTT.

A few counts support this clonotype. The gene calls are TRBV28 and TRBJ2-7; 9 bases map to TRBD1. The junction had 6 bases not matched to a gene; V was cut back by 3 bases and J by 6 bases. The CDR3 length is 14 residues. CDR1 is MDHEN and CDR2 is SYDVKM in the germline V gene. CDR3 nucleotides: TGTGCCAGCAGTTTCCCCGGGACAGGGACCGAGCAGTACTTC. Its translation: CASSFPGTGTEQYF.

This clonotype was counted between two and nine times. The V and J genes are TRBV5-5 and TRBJ2-2, with D tentatively TRBD1 (5 bases). The CDR3 is made up of 13 amino acids. V shed 4 bases and J shed 6 bases, with 10 bases lying between them. Per the germline V gene, CDR1 is SGHKS and CDR2 is YYEKEE (reference sequence). The CDR3 coding sequence is TGTGCCAGCAGCCCTCCCAGGGCCGGGGAGCTGTTTTTT. This codes for CASSPPRAGELFF.

This sequence joins TRBV2 and TRBJ2-3, with unresolved D. V was cut by 3 bases and J by 6 bases, with 22 bases left in between. CDR1 and CDR2 (germline): SNHLY, FYNNEI. The CDR3 has 17 amino acids. This CDR3 is CASSENLSIVGVDTQYF. DNA of the CDR3: TGTGCCAGCAGTGAGAATCTCAGTATTGTTGGTGTGGATACGCAGTATTTT.

This clonotype was seen a few times. V is TRBV4-2 and J is TRBJ1-5; D perhaps matches TRBD1 (5 bases). Germline V lookup: CDR1 LGHNA, CDR2 YNFKEQ. The ends were cut back, 5 bases at V and 4 bases at J, with 9 bases in the middle. CDR3 length equals 13 residues. The CDR3 DNA sequence: TGTGCCAGCAGCGTGCAGGGAAATCAGCCCCAGCATTTT. It yields the protein CASSVQGNQPQHF.

The rearrangement links TRBV20-1 to TRBJ1-3, with D perhaps TRBD1 (5 bases). V was cut by 6 bases and J by 3 bases, with 18 bases left in between. Per the germline V gene, CDR1 is DFQATT and CDR2 is SNEGSKA (reference sequence). This CDR3 has 15 amino acids. The CDR3 sequence is CSAPRPGAYGNTIYF. Written as DNA, the CDR3 is TGCAGTGCCCCCCGGCCTGGGGCCTATGGAAACACCATATATTTT.

This clonotype was seen a few times. The chain employs TRBV5-5 and TRBJ2-1; 10 nucleotides align to TRBD2. The germline CDR1 and CDR2 sequences are SGHKS and YYEKEE (reference sequence). V shed 5 bases and J 5 bases; nucleotides not matched to a gene: 7. This CDR3 is 15 amino acids long. The CDR3 loop reads CASRRAGGPNNEQFF. CDR3 sequence (DNA): TGTGCCAGCAGACGAGCGGGGGGGCCGAACAATGAGCAGTTCTTC.

This clonotype appeared many times. This chain connects TRBV6-2 or TRBV6-3 to TRBJ2-1, with TRBD1 identical over 12 bases. CDR1 is MNHEY and CDR2 is SVGEGT in the germline V gene. V was pared by 5 bases and J by 4 bases, with 6 bases of the junction left unmatched. The CDR3 totals 16 residues. The CDR3: CASSPWGQGAYNEQFF. The CDR3 nucleotides read TGTGCCAGCAGTCCCTGGGGACAGGGGGCTTACAATGAGCAGTTCTTC.

The chain carries TRBV18 and TRBJ2-2; 7 nucleotides agree with TRBD1. Germline V gives CDR1 KGHSH, CDR2 LQKENI. Germline trimming cut 6 bases from V and 0 bases from J; bases unmatched to any gene: 7. The CDR3 length is 16 residues. In DNA form, the CDR3 reads TGTGCCAGCTCCCCGACCGGGACAGCGAACACCGGGGAGCTGTTTTTT. This sequence encodes CASSPTGTANTGELFF.